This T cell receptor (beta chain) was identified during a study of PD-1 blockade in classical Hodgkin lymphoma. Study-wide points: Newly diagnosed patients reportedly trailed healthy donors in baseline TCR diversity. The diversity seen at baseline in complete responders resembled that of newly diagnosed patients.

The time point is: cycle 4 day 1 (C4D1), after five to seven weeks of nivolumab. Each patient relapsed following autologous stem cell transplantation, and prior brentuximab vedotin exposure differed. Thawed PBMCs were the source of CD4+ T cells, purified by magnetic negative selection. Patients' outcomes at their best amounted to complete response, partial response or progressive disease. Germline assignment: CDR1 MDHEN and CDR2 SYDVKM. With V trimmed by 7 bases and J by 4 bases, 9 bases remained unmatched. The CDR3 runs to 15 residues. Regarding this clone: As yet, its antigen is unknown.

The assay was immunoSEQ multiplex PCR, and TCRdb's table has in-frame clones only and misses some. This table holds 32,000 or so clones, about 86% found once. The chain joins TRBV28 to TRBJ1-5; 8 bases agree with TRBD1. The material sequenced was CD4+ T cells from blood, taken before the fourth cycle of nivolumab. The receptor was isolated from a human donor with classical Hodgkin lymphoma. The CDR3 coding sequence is TGTGCCAGCATTGCACAGGGGGGCCGGAATCAGCCCCAGCATTTT. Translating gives CASIAQGGRNQPQHF.